These 27 T cell receptor beta chains originate from one sample sequenced in a study of response to subunit inactivated influenza vaccine. MiXCR, applied by TCRdb to the RT-PCR reads, yields one record per CDR3 protein. The repertoire holds about 780,000 distinct CDR3 sequences, with about 18% as singletons. This specimen consisted of PBMCs from blood, obtained roughly 5 days after vaccination. These receptors all stem from a man aged 50 or older who received an inactivated influenza vaccine.

The chain joins TRBV6-5 to TRBJ2-7; 8 nucleotides agree with TRBD2. The CDR3 covers 11 residues. The V and J ends lost 6 bases and 12 bases, in that order; junction bases with no gene match: 7. The germline CDR1 and CDR2 sequences are MNHEY and SVGAGI. Here the CDR3 reads CASSAGGRWYF. The CDR3 DNA is TGTGCCAGCAGCGCGGGGGGTCGGTGGTACTTC.

Written as DNA, the CDR3 is TGCGCCAGCAGCCAAGTTCTGGGTTACTCTGGGGCCAACGTCCTGACTTTC. As protein: CASSQVLGYSGANVLTF. The chain has TRBV4-3 and TRBJ2-6; D is undetermined. The CDR3 loop spans 17 amino acids. V was cut by 1 base and J by 0 bases, with 10 bases left in between. Germline V CDR1 and CDR2: LGHNA, YSLEER.

The DNA of the CDR3 is TGTGCCACCAGTGACCCCGGACGAGAGACCCAGTACTTC. Its translation: CATSDPGRETQYF. V and J are TRBV24-1 and TRBJ2-5; D remains unclear. The germline gives CDR1 KGHDR, CDR2 SFDVKD. The CDR3 contains 13 residues. Trimming removed 4 bases from V and 4 bases from J, with 9 bases in between.

This clonotype has just one count. The chain is built from TRBV24-1 and TRBJ2-1, with TRBD2 matching over 11 bases. This CDR3 spans 15 amino acids. CDR1 and CDR2 (germline): KGHDR, SFDVKD. V lost 3 bases, J lost 6 bases, and 3 bases stayed unmatched. For the CDR3, the DNA is TGTGCCACCAGTGATGTGGGGACTAGCGGCAATGAGCAGTTCTTC. As protein: CATSDVGTSGNEQFF.

This clonotype was seen repeatedly, ten times or more. Here the CDR3 DNA reads TGCGCCAGCAGCTTGATATCTGGGGAGCAGTACTTC. The encoded protein is CASSLISGEQYF. This sequence joins TRBV5-1 and TRBJ2-7; unclear D gene. There are 12 residues in the CDR3. CDR1 and CDR2 from the germline V gene are SGHRS and YFSETQ. V was cut by 1 base and J by 7 bases, with 9 bases left in between. Based on the CDR3 plus reference TRBV5-1 and TRBJ2-7, the full variable domain is KAGVTQTPRYLIKTRGQQVTLSCSPISGHRSVSWYQQTPGQGLQFLFEYFSETQRNKGNFPGRFSGRQFSNSRSEMNVSTLELGDSALYLCASSLISGEQYFGPGTRLTVT.

The chain links TRBV24-1 to TRBJ2-2; D may be TRBD1 (6 bases). From germline, CDR1 is KGHDR and CDR2 SFDVKD. The CDR3 consists of 17 residues. V was shortened by 2 bases and J by 5 bases, with 17 bases between the two germline ends. The CDR3 DNA reads TGTGCCACCAGTGATTCGTCCAGGGGTCCCGAGACCGGGGAGCTGTTTTTT. This gives the protein CATSDSSRGPETGELFF.

The gene calls are TRBV7-9 and TRBJ2-1, with 14 bases identical to TRBD2. J was trimmed by 8 bases and V by 1 base; bases with no gene match: 4. CDR3 length equals 16 residues. The germline V gene has CDR1 SEHNR and CDR2 FQNEAQ (reference sequence). CDR3 sequence: CASSLGLAGGPDEQFF. The CDR3 DNA reads TGTGCCAGCAGCTTAGGACTAGCGGGAGGGCCAGATGAGCAGTTCTTC.

In its sample, this clonotype was seen many times. This chain uses TRBV6-2 or TRBV6-3 with TRBJ2-1; unclear D gene. Between the trimmed V and J ends, which lost 2 bases and 7 bases, there was a span of 3 bases. Germline CDR1 reads MNHEY; CDR2 reads SVGEGT. This CDR3 region has 11 residues. In nucleotides, the CDR3 is TGTGCCAGCAGTTACGGTAATGAGCAGTTCTTC. Residues: CASSYGNEQFF.

This chain connects TRBV15 to TRBJ2-7; 9 positions agree with TRBD1. CDR1 is LNHNV, CDR2 YYDKDF, per germline (reference sequence). The CDR3 extends over 16 amino acids. Unmatched junction bases numbered 12, after V lost 5 bases and J lost 4 bases. CDR3 sequence: CATSVKQGAVFYEQYF. The CDR3 nucleotides read TGTGCCACCAGCGTAAAACAGGGGGCGGTTTTTTACGAGCAGTACTTC.

This clonotype was observed a few times. V and J are TRBV2 and TRBJ2-7; D ambiguous. Germline V gives CDR1 SNHLY, CDR2 FYNNEI. The ends were cut back, 4 bases at V and 7 bases at J, with 11 bases in the middle. This CDR3 comprises 12 residues. The CDR3 region has the DNA TGTGCCAGCAGTGCCGTGGCGGCAGAGCAGTACTTC. Translating gives CASSAVAAEQYF.

A few counts support this clonotype. The chain uses TRBV10-3 and TRBJ2-5; 8 bases agree with TRBD1. Per the germline V gene, CDR1 is ENHRY and CDR2 is SYGVKD. The CDR3 covers 14 residues. V shed 5 bases, J shed 5 bases, and the junction held 7 bases outside the gene matches. CDR3 loop: CAISRQGLAETQYF. The CDR3 DNA reads as TGTGCCATCAGTAGACAGGGGCTTGCGGAGACCCAGTACTTC.

This clonotype was picked up a small number of times. This sequence joins TRBV15 and TRBJ2-1; TRBD2 might be the D (6 bases). Germline V CDR1 and CDR2: LNHNV, YYDKDF (reference sequence). The V and J ends lost 0 bases and 3 bases respectively, with 12 bases between them. The CDR3 totals 16 residues. The DNA for the CDR3 is TGTGCCACCAGCAGAGATCTCGTCGGGAGCTACAATGAGCAGTTCTTC. Protein product: CATSRDLVGSYNEQFF.

Only a few counts were recorded for this clonotype. CDR3 loop: CSASLVCFMWQFF. The CDR3 DNA sequence: TGCAGTGCTAGTCTGGTCTGCTTTATGTGGCAGTTCTTC. The chain is built from TRBV20-1 and TRBJ2-1; D gene unclear. Trimming removed 3 bases at V and 12 bases at J, with 18 bases between. This CDR3 spans 13 amino acids. Germline V gives CDR1 DFQATT, CDR2 SNEGSKA (reference sequence).

V usage is TRBV7-2 and J usage is TRBJ2-3; D not certain. V was pared by 2 bases and J by 7 bases, with 4 bases between. This CDR3 comprises 11 residues. From germline, CDR1 is SGHTA and CDR2 FQGNSA. The CDR3 here is CASSLTYTQYF. In DNA, the CDR3 is TGTGCCAGCAGCTTAACGTATACGCAGTATTTT.

The chain carries TRBV10-3 and TRBJ2-7; a possible D gene is TRBD2 (6 bases). The germline V and J ends were trimmed by 6 bases and 3 bases, with 21 bases remaining between them. The CDR3 length is 16 residues. Per the germline V gene, CDR1 is ENHRY and CDR2 is SYGVKD. The CDR3 DNA sequence: TGTGCCATCAGGACGTCCGCGGGACTCGGCTTCTACGAGCAGTACTTC. Its protein is CAIRTSAGLGFYEQYF.

This clonotype was seen only a few times. This chain joins TRBV29-1 and TRBJ1-2; D gene unclear. Trimming took 3 bases from V and 7 from J, leaving 12 bases between them. Germline CDR1 reads SQVTM; CDR2 reads ANQGSEA. The CDR3 spans 12 residues. The CDR3 here is CSVESNPGGYTF. The CDR3 DNA reads TGCAGCGTTGAGTCTAACCCCGGTGGCTACACCTTC.

This clonotype has at least ten counts. The chain combines TRBV6-5 with TRBJ2-5; D is possibly TRBD1 (5 bases). Trimming shortened V by 3 bases and J by 4 bases, and 9 bases separated the two germline ends. CDR1 MNHEY and CDR2 SVGAGI come from the germline V gene. The CDR3 loop spans 13 amino acids. This CDR3 reads CASSYFQGETQYF. For the CDR3, the DNA is TGTGCCAGCAGTTATTTCCAGGGAGAGACCCAGTACTTC.

This clonotype was observed at least ten times. The genes are TRBV7-2 and TRBJ2-1, with D possibly matching TRBD2 (6 bases). Germline CDR1 reads SGHTA; CDR2 reads FQGNSA. V lost 4 bases to trimming and J lost 4 bases, with 20 bases between them. This CDR3 comprises 17 residues. For the CDR3, the DNA is TGTGCCAGCAGCTCACCTGCCTGGGAGGCTTCGTACAATGAGCAGTTCTTC. Translating it yields CASSSPAWEASYNEQFF.

A few counts support this clonotype. J is TRBJ2-5 and V is TRBV5-1, with 9 bases that match TRBD1. This CDR3 has 15 amino acids. With V trimmed by 0 bases and J by 3 bases, 3 bases remained unmatched. From germline, CDR1 is SGHRS and CDR2 YFSETQ. CDR3 nucleotide sequence: TGCGCCAGCAGCTTGGGGGACAGGGTGGAAGAGACCCAGTACTTC. This encodes CASSLGDRVEETQYF.

This clonotype was detected only once. The rearrangement joins TRBV9 to TRBJ2-7, with D possibly matching TRBD2 (6 bases). The CDR3 spans 16 residues. The V end lost 4 bases, the J end lost 2 bases, and 19 bases lay between the germline ends. The germline V gene has CDR1 SGDLS and CDR2 YYNGEE. The CDR3, as DNA: TGTGCCAGCAGCCCCGTTCCCAGCGGACTACCCTACGAGCAGTACTTC. Protein: CASSPVPSGLPYEQYF.

The chain combines TRBV7-2 with TRBJ1-2; weak D call: TRBD1 (5 bases). The germline gives CDR1 SGHTA, CDR2 FQGNSA. The CDR3 is made up of 15 amino acids. The V end lost 1 base, the J end lost 4 bases, and 13 bases lay between the germline ends. Written as DNA, the CDR3 is TGTGCCAGCAGCTTAGGCGGCGGGGGGTCCTATGGCTACACCTTC. Its protein product is CASSLGGGGSYGYTF.

V gene TRBV7-9 combines with J gene TRBJ2-5, with D perhaps TRBD1 (6 bases). V gave up 5 bases and J gave up 5 bases, with 15 bases separating them. This CDR3 has 14 residues. Germline V gene sequence: CDR1 SEHNR, CDR2 FQNEAQ (reference sequence). As DNA, the CDR3 is TGTGCCAGCAGCACTTCGGACAGTGGGGAGACCCAGTACTTC. Protein sequence: CASSTSDSGETQYF.

This clonotype was observed a few times. The rearrangement uses TRBV7-2 and TRBJ2-1; maybe TRBD2 (6 bases). Trimming pared 0 bases from V and 7 bases from J, leaving 16 bases between. This CDR3 has 16 residues. Germline V CDR1 and CDR2: SGHTA, FQGNSA. CDR3 residues: CASSLAPGGGKNEQFF. In nucleotides, the CDR3 is TGTGCCAGCAGCTTAGCGCCTGGTGGAGGGAAGAATGAGCAGTTCTTC.

This clonotype was observed a handful of times. The chain recombines TRBV6-2 or TRBV6-3 with TRBJ1-1; no reliable D call. The CDR3 is made up of 13 amino acids. The V end was cut by 10 bases, the J end by 0 bases, with 12 bases between. Germline V gene lookup returns CDR1 MNHEY and CDR2 SVGEGT. The CDR3 spells CATIGRLNTEAFF. The CDR3 nucleotides are TGTGCCACCATAGGACGGCTGAACACTGAAGCTTTCTTT.

The rearrangement links TRBV25-1 to TRBJ2-1, with D hard to call. Per the germline V gene, CDR1 is MGHDK and CDR2 is SYGVNS. V shed 9 bases and J shed 10 bases, with 10 bases lying between them. The CDR3 length is 10 residues. The CDR3 is CASRFREQFF. The CDR3 bases are TGTGCCAGTCGTTTCCGGGAGCAGTTCTTC.

This clonotype was seen a handful of times. V is TRBV4-2 and J is TRBJ2-1, with D perhaps matching TRBD2 (5 bases). This CDR3 spans 14 amino acids. Trimming removed 0 bases at V and 5 bases at J, with 8 bases between. In germline, CDR1 is LGHNA, CDR2 YNFKEQ. The CDR3 nucleotides are TGTGCCAGCAGCCAAGATAGGCGGGACAATGAGCAGTTCTTC. Translated, it gives CASSQDRRDNEQFF.

This clonotype has a handful of counts. V is TRBV10-3 and J is TRBJ2-7; 7 bases agree with TRBD1. V was pared by 4 bases and J by 2 bases, with 5 bases of the junction left unmatched. Germline CDR1 and CDR2: ENHRY and SYGVKD. This CDR3 is built from 14 residues. The CDR3 sequence: CAISGGQLTYEQYF. For the CDR3, the DNA is TGTGCCATCAGTGGGGGACAGCTGACCTACGAGCAGTACTTC.